A selection of T cell receptor beta chains follows, all from one sample in a study of cytomegalovirus exposure and HLA in healthy donors. Only in-frame clones appear in the TCRdb table, and some are missing; sequencing was by immunoSEQ multiplex PCR. The repertoire includes around 180,000 clones, more than 75% of them detected once, and about 1.4% sits in the top ten. The sample was PBMCs. The receptors come from a woman between 50 and 59 years old in good health and CMV-seronegative. Each CDR3 is given without its conserved first and last residue.

>TRBV5-1
ASSSYRGGNTEAF
>TRBV7-2
ASSFPRRGDSYEQY
>TRBV2
ASKELEALNQPQH
>TRBV29-1
SVERVPGELF
>TRBV11-2
ASSPRGGYEQY
>TRBV5-1
ASSPGGTNEKLF
>TRBV7-9
ASSSDYWDSFQPQH
>TRBV28
ASSQPQGARAEAF
>TRBV5-1
ASSLPTGTSGNTIY
>TRBV2
ASSRSGNPVETQY
>TRBV7-2
ASSSGTGAYEQY
>TRBV27
ASSLGRQGAADTQY
>TRBV19
ASSIGGQVNYEQY
>TRBV5-1
ASSPDRASLSPLH
>TRBV7-2
ASSLDRTGGQPQH
>TRBV4-3
ASSPSGRQVTGYT
>TRBV5-8
ASSLLTGAPETQY
>TRBV29-1
SVAAAGARINGYT
>TRBV9
ASSVRQGGTYGYT
>TRBV12-5
ASGFTNTGELF
>TRBV7-3
ASSLGGRSRNEQF
>TRBV4-2
ASSQETGTYNEQF
>TRBV4-1
ASSQERGLSNQPQH
>TRBV7-3
ASSSGPHTGELF
>TRBV5-4
ASSPGTSGRNTDTQY
>TRBV7-3
ASSLQSGQGGAGELF
>TRBV5-1
ASRGQVLNTEAF
>TRBV28
ASSLASGRGSEQF
>TRBV7-3
ASSPAGGPYNEQF
>TRBV6-5
ASSSRQGATSYEQY
>TRBV2
ASSEARGGGSGGLAKNIQY
>TRBV27
ASSHRGRGSYGYT
>TRBV5-1
ASSLARGRGDTQY
>TRBV9
ASSGGFNEQF
>TRBV7-2
ASSLGAGPGTGGYT
>TRBV29-1
SVDRANEAF
>TRBV5-1
ASSRTSGSSYNEQF
>TRBV4-3
ASSQDLPGGAFTEAF
>TRBV5-1
ASSPLVNEQF
>TRBV5-1
ASSLGLGQGHRDEQF
>TRBV5-4
ASSYAGVSSYEQY
>TRBV4-1
ASSQGFGRGFEQY
>TRBV19
ASSRDSLRGYT
>TRBV27
AVPGGSWGPYYEQY
>TRBV28
ASSRTTGQETQY
>TRBV5-5
ASSFGGEVTGELF
>TRBV11-1
ASSLDRIAYEQY